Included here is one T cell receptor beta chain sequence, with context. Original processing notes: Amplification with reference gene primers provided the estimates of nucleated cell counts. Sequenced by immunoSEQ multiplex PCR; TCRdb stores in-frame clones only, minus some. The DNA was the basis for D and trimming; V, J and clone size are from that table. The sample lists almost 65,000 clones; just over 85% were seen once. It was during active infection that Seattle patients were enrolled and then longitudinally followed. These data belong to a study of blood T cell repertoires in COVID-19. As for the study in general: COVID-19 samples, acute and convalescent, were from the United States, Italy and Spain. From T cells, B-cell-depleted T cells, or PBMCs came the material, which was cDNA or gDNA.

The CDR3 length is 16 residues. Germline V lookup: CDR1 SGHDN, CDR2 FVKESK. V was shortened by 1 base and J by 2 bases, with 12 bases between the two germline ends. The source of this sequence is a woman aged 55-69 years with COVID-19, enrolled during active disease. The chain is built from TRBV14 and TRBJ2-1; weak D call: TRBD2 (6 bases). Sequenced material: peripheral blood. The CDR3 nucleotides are TGTGCCAGCAGCCAAGGCGTAGCGGAGGCCTACAATGAGCAGTTCTTC. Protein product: CASSQGVAEAYNEQFF.